A selection of T cell receptor beta chains follows, all from one sample in a study of blood T cell repertoires in COVID-19. Some clones are missing from TCRdb's copy, which holds only in-frame ones; the method was immunoSEQ multiplex PCR. The data contain about 220,000 clones, 82% of them singletons. Sequenced input: peripheral blood. These TCRs come from a woman in her 70s with COVID-19, enrolled during active disease. Both conserved end residues are part of each CDR3. A D gene is named only where the DNA matches it firmly. Rows give clone size only sometimes, using once, few, many, or a class for an expanded clone.

d_gene	v_gene	j_gene	abundance	CDR3nt	CDR3aa
NA	TRBV24-1	TRBJ2-1	NA	TGTGCCACCAGTGATTACGCAGGGCACAATGAGCAGTTCTTC	CATSDYAGHNEQFF
NA	TRBV29-1	TRBJ2-1	NA	TGCAGCGTTGACTTCTCAGGCTTTGATGAGCAGTTCTTC	CSVDFSGFDEQFF
TRBD1	TRBV30	TRBJ1-6	NA	TGTGCCTGGAGTGCACCGAGGGGGCATCGGAGGGATTCACCCCTCCACTTT	CAWSAPRGHRRDSPLHF
TRBD2	TRBV28	TRBJ2-7	NA	TGTGCCAGCAGTAACGGACTAGCGGGAGGTCGGGAGCAGTACTTC	CASSNGLAGGREQYF
TRBD2	TRBV18	TRBJ2-1	NA	TGTGCCAGCTCACCAACTTCGATAGGAGGACTAGCGGGAGTAAATGGTGACTTCTTC	CASSPTSIGGLAGVNGDFF
NA	TRBV6-6	TRBJ1-4	NA	TGTGCCAGCAGTTTATCGTCTAATGAAAAACTGTTTTTT	CASSLSSNEKLFF
NA	TRBV12-5	TRBJ2-5	NA	TGTGCTAGTGACCCCGCGGACTACCAAGAGACCCAGTACTTC	CASDPADYQETQYF
NA	TRBV6-2/TRBV6-3	TRBJ1-5	NA	TGTGCCAGCAGCCCTGACAGGAAACGTCGGGACAATCAGCCCCAGCATTTT	CASSPDRKRRDNQPQHF
TRBD2	TRBV6-5	TRBJ2-5	NA	TGTGCCAGCAGTCCTAGCGGGGACCAAGAGACCCAGTACTTC	CASSPSGDQETQYF
NA	TRBV19	TRBJ2-7	NA	TGTGCCAGTAGTAACCTAGGATGGGGGGGCGGCGACGAGCAGTACTTC	CASSNLGWGGGDEQYF
NA	TRBV15	TRBJ2-1	NA	TGTGCCACCAGCAGGAACCAGGGTCCGGGTGCCAATGAGCAGTTCTTC	CATSRNQGPGANEQFF
NA	TRBV6-2/TRBV6-3	TRBJ1-1	NA	TGTGCCAGCAGTTACTACTACTGGGGGAGGGAGGACCTAAACACTGAAGCTTTCTTT	CASSYYYWGREDLNTEAFF
TRBD1	TRBV7-8	TRBJ1-4	NA	TGTGCCAGCAGCCGAGGGGGCGGAAATGAAAAACTGTTTTTT	CASSRGGGNEKLFF
NA	TRBV2	TRBJ1-1	NA	TGTGCCAGCAGTGAACTGAGTGAAGCTTTCTTT	CASSELSEAFF
TRBD2	TRBV29-1	TRBJ2-1	NA	TGCAGCGCTAGCGGGAGAAGGGCCAAGGGTGAGCAGTTCTTC	CSASGRRAKGEQFF
NA	TRBV19	TRBJ1-4	NA	TGTGCCAGTAAACCGGGGAGGCGTGAAAAACTGTTTTTT	CASKPGRREKLFF
TRBD1	TRBV19	TRBJ2-3	NA	TGTGCCAGTAGCCACCGGGGGGACAGGGAGGGAGATACGCAGTATTTT	CASSHRGDREGDTQYF
NA	TRBV28	TRBJ1-2	few	TGTGCCAGCAGTTGGACAGCTTCTGATGGCTACACCTTC	CASSWTASDGYTF
TRBD2	TRBV29-1	TRBJ2-1	NA	TGCAGCGTCTCCGGGACTAGCGGGAGGCCCTCCTACAATGAGCAGTTCTTC	CSVSGTSGRPSYNEQFF
TRBD2	TRBV10-2	TRBJ2-1	NA	TGCGCCAGCAGTGGAAATAGCGGGAGCGGTTACAATGAGCAGTTCTTC	CASSGNSGSGYNEQFF
NA	TRBV9	TRBJ2-2	once	TGTGCCAGCAGCGTACTAGCAGCGTCTGACACCGGGGAGCTGTTTTTT	CASSVLAASDTGELFF
NA	TRBV2	TRBJ1-1	many	TGTGCCAGCAGTATGCAGAATCGAAATACTGAAGCTTTCTTT	CASSMQNRNTEAFF
TRBD1	TRBV6-2/TRBV6-3	TRBJ1-5	NA	TGTGCCAGCAGACCTACGACAGGGGATTTAAGTCAGCCCCAGCATTTT	CASRPTTGDLSQPQHF
NA	TRBV7-6	TRBJ1-1	few	TGTGCCAGCAGCCGACTGGCAGAACTGAACACTGAAGCTTTCTTT	CASSRLAELNTEAFF
NA	TRBV5-6	TRBJ2-4	NA	TGTGCCAGCAGCTCCCTTGGGGTGAGGGACAAAAACATTCAGTACTTC	CASSSLGVRDKNIQYF
TRBD1	TRBV28	TRBJ1-4	NA	TGTGCCAGCAGTTCTCCCGGGACAGGCGAGAATGAAAAACTGTTTTTT	CASSSPGTGENEKLFF